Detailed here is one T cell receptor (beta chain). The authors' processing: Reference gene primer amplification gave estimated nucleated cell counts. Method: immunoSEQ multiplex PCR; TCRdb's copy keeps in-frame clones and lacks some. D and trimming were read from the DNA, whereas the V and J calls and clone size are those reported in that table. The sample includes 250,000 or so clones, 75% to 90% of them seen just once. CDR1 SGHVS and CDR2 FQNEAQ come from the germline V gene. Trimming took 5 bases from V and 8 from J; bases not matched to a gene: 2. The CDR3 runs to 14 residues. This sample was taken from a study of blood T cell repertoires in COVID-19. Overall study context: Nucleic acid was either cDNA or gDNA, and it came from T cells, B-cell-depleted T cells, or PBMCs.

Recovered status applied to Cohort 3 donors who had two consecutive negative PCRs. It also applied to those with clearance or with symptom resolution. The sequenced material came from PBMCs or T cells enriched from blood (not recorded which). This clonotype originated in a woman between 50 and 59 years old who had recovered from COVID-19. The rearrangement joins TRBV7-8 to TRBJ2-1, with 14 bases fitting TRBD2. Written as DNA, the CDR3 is TGTGCCAGCAGCCTGGGACTAGCGGGAGATGAGCAGTTCTTC. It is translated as CASSLGLAGDEQFF.